Each of the 8 T cell receptor beta chains below was sequenced from the same sample in a study of blood T cell repertoires in COVID-19. Here immunoSEQ multiplex PCR was the method, and the copy in TCRdb shows in-frame clones only, minus some. Among roughly 150,000 clones listed, 78% were seen once. Sequenced material: peripheral blood. Every receptor here comes from an elderly woman with acute or convalescent COVID-19.

This sequence joins TRBV7-3 and TRBJ2-5; 7 nucleotides agree with TRBD2. There are 15 residues in the CDR3. The V gene's germline CDR1 is SGHTA and CDR2 FQGTGA. Germline trimming cut 0 bases from V and 5 bases from J; bases unmatched to any gene: 6. CDR3 in amino acids: CASSLTAAGAETQYF. As DNA, the CDR3 is TGTGCCAGCAGCTTAACAGCGGCGGGAGCGGAGACCCAGTACTTC.

The chain couples TRBV6-5 to TRBJ1-2, with TRBD1 identical over 10 bases. Germline CDR1 is MNHEY and CDR2 is SVGAGI. J gave up 6 bases and V 5 bases, and 3 bases lay outside the gene matches. This CDR3 region has 13 residues. Written as DNA, the CDR3 is TGTGCCAGCAGTACGACAGGGGGCGATGGCTACACCTTC. Translated: CASSTTGGDGYTF.

This clone turned up a few times. The rearrangement joins TRBV19 to TRBJ2-1; D not certain. The V and J ends lost 2 bases and 8 bases respectively, with 13 bases between them. The CDR3 length is 14 residues. Germline loops: CDR1 LNHDA, CDR2 SQIVND (reference sequence). CDR3 nucleotide sequence: TGTGCCAGTAGTATAAGGCCCGGGTACGATGAGCAGTTCTTC. It codes for CASSIRPGYDEQFF.

The chain combines TRBV5-5 with TRBJ1-2, with 9 bases lining up with TRBD1. This CDR3 comprises 15 residues. Germline V lookup: CDR1 SGHKS, CDR2 YYEKEE (reference sequence). Trimming at V came to 0 bases and at J to 4 bases, leaving 4 bases not matched to a gene. This CDR3 reads CASSLERQGGYGYTF. The CDR3 nucleotides are TGTGCCAGCAGCTTGGAGCGACAGGGGGGCTATGGCTACACCTTC.

The gene calls are TRBV14 and TRBJ2-1, with TRBD2 identical over 11 bases. The CDR3 totals 16 residues. Germline CDR1 SGHDN, CDR2 FVKESK. V trimming: 6 bases; J trimming: 7 bases; junction bases outside the gene matches: 11. This CDR3 reads CASSNSGTSGTNEQFF. As DNA, the CDR3 is TGTGCCAGCAGTAATTCCGGGACTAGCGGTACGAATGAGCAGTTCTTC.

The CDR3 DNA reads as TGCGCCAGCAGCTTGGAGCCTAGCGGGGGGGTAACAGATACGCAGTATTTT. As protein: CASSLEPSGGVTDTQYF. The chain employs TRBV5-1 and TRBJ2-3; 12 nucleotides agree with TRBD2. The J segment lost 3 bases and the V segment lost 0 bases, leaving 5 bases of the junction unmatched. The CDR3 covers 17 residues. Germline CDR1 is SGHRS and CDR2 is YFSETQ.

In this sample, this clone turned up once. The rearrangement links TRBV7-2 to TRBJ1-1, with 8 bases aligning to TRBD1. The germline CDR1 and CDR2 sequences are SGHTA and FQGNSA. V trimming: 3 bases; J trimming: 7 bases; junction bases outside the gene matches: 7. This CDR3 has 14 amino acids. This CDR3 reads CASSFATGANEAFF. As DNA, the CDR3 is TGTGCCAGCAGCTTCGCGACAGGGGCGAATGAAGCTTTCTTT. Using reference TRBV7-2 and TRBJ1-1 for the parts outside the CDR3, the full variable domain is GAGVSQSPSNKVTEKGKDVELRCDPISGHTALYWYRQSLGQGLEFLIYFQGNSAPDKSGLPSDRFSAERTGGSVSTLTIQRTQQEDSAVYLCASSFATGANEAFFGQGTRLTVV.

This chain links TRBV18 with TRBJ2-2, with TRBD1 as a possible D gene (5 bases). Germline-derived CDR1 and CDR2 are KGHSH and LQKENI. The CDR3 contains 15 residues. Trimming stripped 3 bases from V and 1 base from J, with 9 bases between. Written as DNA, the CDR3 is TGTGCCAGCTCACCCCAAGGGGAGAACACCGGGGAGCTGTTTTTT. Amino acid sequence: CASSPQGENTGELFF.